This T cell receptor beta chain was observed in a study of T cell repertoires in cytomegalovirus infection. Background on the study: Indicated by public TCR beta signatures were CMV infection and matching HLA type. The study's findings and limits: CMV-specific TCR beta clonotypes restricted by HLA-C dominated the ex vivo response. CMV carriers with the relevant HLA were identified by cumulative public TCR beta family frequency.

Concerning this clonotype itself: The antigen is not known.

TCRdb recomputed calls from the reads with MiXCR, one row per CDR3 protein. Of around 170,000 distinct CDR3 sequences listed, 17% were seen once; the top ten hold approximately 18%. V lost 6 bases to trimming and J lost 1 base, with 10 bases between them. CDR3 length: 15 residues. The sequenced sample consisted of CD8+ T cells from PBMCs. This sequence joins TRBV12-3 or TRBV12-4 and TRBJ2-6, with D perhaps TRBD2 (5 bases). This receptor was obtained from a human donor in good health (CMV status not recorded). Some clones in this sample may be carry-over from other donors' samples. CDR3 DNA sequence: TGTGCCAGCAGCCCGCTAGCTTCTGGGGCCAACGTCCTGACTTTC. This gives the protein CASSPLASGANVLTF.